These 15 T cell receptor beta chains were sequenced from one sample in a study of shared clonotypes between healthy human individuals (TCRdb year 2020). Libraries were constructed by the immunoSEQ multiplex PCR assay. TCRdb retrieved this table from immuneACCESS and kept in-frame rearrangements only. Not all clones are present; in checked studies, unresolved V genes account for under half, and no reason is known for the remainder. Within this sample are about 700,000 clones, with over 65% of them counted one time only. The top ten clonotypes cover roughly 1.7% of the sample. The specimen was memory CD4+ T cells sorted from blood. According to the study, the label for this sample's cell subset or site signals: CD45RA-negative fraction. The source is a woman between 25 and 40 years old in good health.

The chain is built from TRBV7-9 and TRBJ1-5; D is uncertain. Per the germline V gene, CDR1 is SEHNR and CDR2 is FQNEAQ (reference sequence). Trimming shortened V by 5 bases and J by 9 bases, and 11 bases separated the two germline ends. There are 12 residues in the CDR3. The CDR3: CASSHQDRPQHF. In DNA form, the CDR3 reads TGTGCCAGCAGCCATCAGGACCGGCCCCAGCATTTT. Filled out from reference TRBV7-9 and TRBJ1-5, the complete variable domain reads DTGVSQNPRHKITKRGQNVTFRCDPISEHNRLYWYRQTLGQGPEFLTYFQNEAQLEKSRLLSDRFSAERPKGSFSTLEIQRTEQGDSAMYLCASSHQDRPQHFGDGTRLSIL.

This clone was counted ten times or more. The chain couples TRBV27 to TRBJ2-1; D uncertain. V was shortened by 5 bases and J by 9 bases, with 14 bases between the two germline ends. The CDR3 consists of 13 residues. Per germline, CDR1 MNHEY and CDR2 SMNVEV (reference sequence). As DNA, the CDR3 is TGTGCCAGCAGTCCTTATGTAAAGGGTGAGCAGTTCTTC. Its protein product is CASSPYVKGEQFF.

The chain employs TRBV6-5 and TRBJ2-5, with a tentative D call TRBD2 (7 bases). There are 13 residues in the CDR3. Trimming shortened V by 6 bases and J by 7 bases, and 15 bases separated the two germline ends. Per the germline V gene, CDR1 is MNHEY and CDR2 is SVGAGI. CDR3 bases: TGTGCCAGCAGCGCGGGGGCCCAGGGGACCCAGTACTTC. It translates to CASSAGAQGTQYF.

The chain has TRBV28 and TRBJ1-1; 7 bases line up with TRBD1. Germline assignment: CDR1 MDHEN and CDR2 SYDVKM. The V and J ends lost 2 bases and 11 bases, in that order; junction bases with no gene match: 11. CDR3 length: 14 amino acids. CDR3 in DNA: TGTGCCAGCAGTTTAAGTTTTCCGGACAGGCGGGCTTTCTTT. This translates into CASSLSFPDRRAFF. The full variable domain, its missing parts supplied by reference TRBV28 and TRBJ1-1, is DVKVTQSSRYLVKRTGEKVFLECVQDMDHENMFWYRQDPGLGLRLIYFSYDVKMKEKGDIPEGYSVSREKKERFSLILESASTNQTSMYLCASSLSFPDRRAFFGQGTRLTVV.

This clone was observed a single time. This chain connects TRBV27 to TRBJ2-1, with no clear D. This CDR3 contains 16 residues. Trimming removed 0 bases from V and 4 bases from J, with 13 bases in between. From germline, CDR1 is MNHEY and CDR2 SMNVEV (reference sequence). This CDR3 reads CASSLSPSGGYNEQFF. CDR3 DNA: TGTGCCAGCAGTTTATCGCCCTCCGGCGGATACAATGAGCAGTTCTTC.

The V call is TRBV11-2, the J call TRBJ2-5; D may be TRBD2 (6 bases). V was pared by 5 bases and J by 5 bases, with 15 bases between. CDR1 is SGHAT, CDR2 FQNNGV, per germline. This CDR3 spans 14 amino acids. DNA of the CDR3: TGTGCCAGCAGCCCTCCTACTAGCACGGAGACCCAGTACTTC. Amino acid sequence: CASSPPTSTETQYF.

On this clone itself: A much bigger clone sits one base away, suggesting this may be a read error. The sample contains more than one DNA sequence encoding this CDR3. The chain recombines TRBV5-4 with TRBJ1-2; tentatively, D is TRBD1 (5 bases). Trimming took off 0 bases at V and 0 bases at J, with 6 bases between the two ends. The CDR3 consists of 14 residues. The germline CDR1 and CDR2 sequences are SGHNT and YYREEE (reference sequence). The chain's CDR3 is CASSLGGSNYGYTF. CDR3 nucleotide sequence: TGTGCCAGCAGCTTGGGGGGGTCTAACTATGGCTACACCTTC. Complete variable domain (other parts from reference TRBV5-4 and TRBJ1-2): ETGVTQSPTHLIKTRGQQVTLRCSSQSGHNTVSWYQQALGQGPQFIFQYYREEENGRGNFPPRFSGLQFPNYSSELNVNALELDDSALYLCASSLGGSNYGYTFGSGTRLTVV.

The chain recombines TRBV4-1 with TRBJ1-4; TRBD1 is a possible D gene (5 bases). The CDR3 covers 16 residues. V shed 0 bases and J shed 7 bases, with 15 bases lying between them. Germline V gene data show CDR1 as MGHRA and CDR2 as YSYEKL. The CDR3, as DNA: TGCGCCAGCAGCCAAGATGTCGGGGGATTAGGTGAAAAACTGTTTTTT. It encodes CASSQDVGGLGEKLFF.

The rearrangement joins TRBV28 to TRBJ2-3; TRBD2 matches at 15 bases. V shed 6 bases and J 5 bases; nucleotides not matched to a gene: 9. The V gene's germline CDR1 is MDHEN and CDR2 SYDVKM. The CDR3 consists of 17 residues. As DNA, the CDR3 is TGTGCCAGCAGGCGAAGGACTAGCGGGAGGGCCCGAGATACGCAGTATTTT. Protein: CASRRRTSGRARDTQYF.

The rearrangement uses TRBV6-1 and TRBJ2-3; TRBD1 or TRBD2 may be the D gene (6 bases each). The CDR3 has 14 residues. Trimming removed 4 bases from V and 4 bases from J, with 12 bases in between. Germline values: CDR1 MNHNS, CDR2 SASEGT. CDR3: CASSVQGRPDTQYF. The CDR3 coding sequence is TGTGCCAGCAGTGTTCAGGGGAGGCCAGATACGCAGTATTTT.

This rearrangement joins TRBV6-4 to TRBJ2-6; D unresolved. The CDR3 is 14 amino acids. Per germline, CDR1 MRHNA and CDR2 SNTAGT. V lost 3 bases, J lost 4 bases, and 7 bases lay in between. This chain's CDR3 is CASSEYWGANVLTF. The CDR3 DNA sequence: TGTGCCAGCAGTGAATACTGGGGGGCCAACGTCCTGACTTTC.

The chain recombines TRBV5-4 with TRBJ1-4; D might be TRBD1 (5 bases). V gave up 5 bases and J gave up 5 bases, with 10 bases separating them. The germline V gene encodes CDR1 SGHNT and CDR2 YYREEE (reference sequence). The CDR3 sequence is 13 residues long. The CDR3 DNA sequence: TGTGCCAGCAGGTCAGGGCCAAATGAAAAACTGTTTTTT. Translation: CASRSGPNEKLFF.

This clone was seen only once. The V call is TRBV19, the J call TRBJ2-1; 14 bases agree with TRBD2. This CDR3 spans 24 amino acids. The junction had 24 bases not matched to a gene; V was cut back by 5 bases and J by 0 bases. CDR1 and CDR2 from the germline V gene are LNHDA and SQIVND (reference sequence). The CDR3 is CASSALLGGQGLAGGPSSYNEQFF. The CDR3 DNA reads TGTGCCAGTAGTGCCTTGTTGGGGGGCCAAGGACTAGCGGGAGGTCCGAGCTCCTACAATGAGCAGTTCTTC.

This chain connects TRBV28 to TRBJ2-7; D tentatively fits TRBD1 or TRBD2 (5 bases each). The V end lost 2 bases, the J end lost 7 bases, and 12 bases lay between the germline ends. Germline CDR1 reads MDHEN; CDR2 reads SYDVKM. The CDR3 totals 13 residues. Written as DNA, the CDR3 is TGTGCCAGCAGTTTAGGGGGTCAATTTGAGCAGTACTTC. Its protein product is CASSLGGQFEQYF.

The chain couples TRBV25-1 to TRBJ1-4, with 7 bases identical to TRBD1. Germline V gives CDR1 MGHDK, CDR2 SYGVNS. The CDR3 has 17 residues. J gave up 0 bases and V 4 bases, and 8 bases lay outside the gene matches. Written as DNA, the CDR3 is TGTGCCAGCAGTGCCCTGACAGGACAGGCAACTAATGAAAAACTGTTTTTT. It specifies CASSALTGQATNEKLFF. Combining the CDR3 with reference TRBV25-1 and TRBJ1-4 gives the whole variable domain EADIYQTPRYLVIGTGKKITLECSQTMGHDKMYWYQQDPGMELHLIHYSYGVNSTEKGDLSSESTVSRIRTEHFPLTLESARPSHTSQYLCASSALTGQATNEKLFFGSGTQLSVL.